Included here is one TCR beta chain sequence, with context. A clone one base away is much larger, so this may be a read error. The data were obtained in a study of glioma-infiltrating T cells. Using RNA template, CDR3s of TCR alpha and beta were amplified with iRepertoire arm-PCR. In TCRdb, the multiplex PCR reads were re-called with MiXCR into one record per CDR3 protein. The data contain about 410,000 distinct CDR3 sequences, 41% of them seen just once; the ten biggest clones take up about 12%. CDR3 size: 14 residues. Germline V gene data show CDR1 as MDHEN and CDR2 as SYDVKM. The V gene is TRBV28, the J gene TRBJ1-2, with D possibly TRBD1 on 6 matching bases. Material: glioma tissue, nonneoplastic brain tissue, or PBMCs (not recorded which). The TCR was taken from a human donor with low-grade glioma or glioblastoma, undergoing nonglioma brain surgery, or in good health (not recorded which). CDR3 sequence (DNA): TGTGCCAGCAGTTTACTTAGGACAGCTTATGGCCACACCTTC. Translating it yields CASSLLRTAYGHTF.